This T cell receptor (beta chain) was obtained from a study of blood T cell repertoires in COVID-19. Turning to the study itself: There were acute and convalescent COVID-19 samples, and they came from the United States, Italy and Spain. T cells, B-cell-depleted T cells, or PBMCs provided the cDNA or gDNA that served as material.

Produced via immunoSEQ multiplex PCR; TCRdb's table is partial and in-frame only. The sample carries a few hundred thousand clones, around four fifths recorded once. This clone was recorded only once. This clonotype was sampled from a woman in her fifties or sixties with active or convalescent COVID-19. The specimen sequenced was peripheral blood.

The CDR3, as DNA: TGTGCCAGCAAGAGACAGGGGGATCAGCCCCAGCATTTT. It translates to CASKRQGDQPQHF. V gene TRBV12-3 or TRBV12-4 combines with J gene TRBJ1-5; 9 nucleotides agree with TRBD1. This CDR3 is 13 amino acids long. With V trimmed by 7 bases and J by 5 bases, 3 bases remained unmatched.